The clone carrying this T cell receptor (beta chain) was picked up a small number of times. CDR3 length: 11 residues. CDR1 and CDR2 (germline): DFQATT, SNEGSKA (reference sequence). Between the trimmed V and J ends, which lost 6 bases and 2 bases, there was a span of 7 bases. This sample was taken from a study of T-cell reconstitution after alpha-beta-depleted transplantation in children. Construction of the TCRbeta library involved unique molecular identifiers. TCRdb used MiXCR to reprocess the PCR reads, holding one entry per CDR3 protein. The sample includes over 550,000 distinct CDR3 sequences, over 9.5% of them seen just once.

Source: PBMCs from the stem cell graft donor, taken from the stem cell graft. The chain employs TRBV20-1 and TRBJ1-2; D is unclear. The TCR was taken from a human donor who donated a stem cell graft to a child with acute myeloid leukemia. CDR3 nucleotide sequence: TGCAGTGCGAGTGGGAACTATGGCTACACCTTC. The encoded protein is CSASGNYGYTF.